Reported below is one T cell receptor beta chain. Use of 60 Vbeta and 13 Jbeta primers characterized the PCR. Sequenced by immunoSEQ multiplex PCR; TCRdb stores in-frame clones only, minus some. The sample includes 30,000 to 35,000 clones. The record originates from a study of cytomegalovirus exposure and HLA in healthy donors. CDR1 and CDR2 from the germline V gene are SGHRS and YFSETQ. The CDR3 consists of 14 residues. The ends lost 0 bases at V and 6 bases at J; junction bases unmatched: 3. This TCR was recovered from a man in his forties or fifties in good health and CMV-seronegative. The specimen sequenced was PBMCs. J is TRBJ2-1 and V is TRBV5-1, with 7 nucleotides matching TRBD1. CDR3 bases: TGCGCCAGCAGCTTGGGACAGGGCCTCAATGAGCAGTTCTTC. Translation: CASSLGQGLNEQFF.